Shown below are 17 T cell receptor beta chains from a single sample sequenced in a study of CD8 T cells in Susac syndrome. With random hexamers, reverse transcription was performed on about 0.5 to 1 ug of RNA. One entry per CDR3 protein, called by TCRdb with MiXCR from the immunoSEQ multiplex PCR reads. In the table there are about 26,000 distinct CDR3 sequences, around 94% of which are singletons. The source material was CD8+ T cells from PBMCs. Source of these receptors: a human donor in good health.

This chain links TRBV5-4 with TRBJ2-3, with 8 bases aligning to TRBD2. The CDR3 is 14 amino acids. The germline V gene encodes CDR1 SGHNT and CDR2 YYREEE (reference sequence). Trimming removed 3 bases from V and 9 bases from J; junction bases left unmatched: 9. The CDR3 bases are TGTGCCAGCAGCTCCAGCGGGGGCGAAGGGACGCAGTATTTT. As protein: CASSSSGGEGTQYF. The full variable domain, rest sourced from reference TRBV5-4 and TRBJ2-3, is ETGVTQSPTHLIKTRGQQVTLRCSSQSGHNTVSWYQQALGQGPQFIFQYYREEENGRGNFPPRFSGLQFPNYSSELNVNALELDDSALYLCASSSSGGEGTQYFGPGTRLTVL.

The chain employs TRBV27 and TRBJ2-7; D is perhaps TRBD2 (6 bases). V was pared by 4 bases and J by 1 base, with 8 bases between. Per germline, CDR1 MNHEY and CDR2 SMNVEV (reference sequence). The CDR3 totals 13 residues. The DNA of the CDR3 is TGTGCCAGCAGTTCCGGGGGATCCTACGAGCAGTACTTC. Translating it yields CASSSGGSYEQYF.

The chain couples TRBV4-3 to TRBJ1-1; TRBD1 matches 7 bases. V was pared by 3 bases and J by 4 bases, with 5 bases of the junction left unmatched. CDR1 is LGHNA, CDR2 YSLEER, per germline. This CDR3 has 14 amino acids. CDR3 nucleotides: TGCGCCAGCAGCCATGCCGAGGGGGCCACTGAAGCTTTCTTT. Protein: CASSHAEGATEAFF.

The rearrangement uses TRBV3-1 and TRBJ2-7, with 8 bases fitting TRBD2. The CDR3 totals 16 residues. Germline V gene sequence: CDR1 LGHDT, CDR2 YNNKEL (reference sequence). The V segment lost 4 bases and the J segment 4 bases; nucleotides outside the gene matches: 12. This CDR3 is CASSPRRAGGRYEQYF. DNA for the CDR3: TGTGCCAGCAGCCCCCGACGGGCGGGGGGTCGGTACGAGCAGTACTTC.

The V call is TRBV13, the J call TRBJ2-7; the D gene is possibly TRBD1 (5 bases). The germline V gene encodes CDR1 PRHDT and CDR2 FYEKMQ (reference sequence). The CDR3 totals 14 residues. Trimming removed 4 bases at V and 2 bases at J, with 12 bases between. The CDR3 protein is CASSSVGDTYEQYF. The CDR3 DNA follows: TGTGCCAGCAGCTCGGTAGGGGATACCTACGAGCAGTACTTC.

This sequence joins TRBV12-3 or TRBV12-4 and TRBJ2-5; D may be TRBD2 (6 bases). The V gene lost 1 base and the J gene lost 13 bases, with 10 bases spanning the gap. CDR3 length: 11 residues. CDR3 sequence: CASSLGGGAYF. CDR3 sequence (DNA): TGTGCCAGCAGTTTAGGAGGAGGGGCGTACTTC.

The chain employs TRBV20-1 and TRBJ2-1; 13 bases align to TRBD2. There are 14 residues in the CDR3. V lost 2 bases to trimming and J lost 5 bases; unmatched junction nucleotides: 0. CDR1 is DFQATT, CDR2 SNEGSKA, per germline (reference sequence). CDR3 residues: CSARTSGGDNEQFF. The CDR3 DNA reads TGCAGTGCTAGAACTAGCGGGGGGGACAATGAGCAGTTCTTC.

The chain couples TRBV9 to TRBJ2-2, with D perhaps TRBD2 (7 bases). Trimming pared 6 bases from V and 6 bases from J, leaving 21 bases between. The CDR3 spans 16 residues. Per the germline V gene, CDR1 is SGDLS and CDR2 is YYNGEE. The CDR3 loop is CASTRSGRGTPGELFF. The CDR3 DNA sequence: TGTGCCAGCACGAGGTCGGGGAGGGGGACTCCCGGGGAGCTGTTTTTT.

V usage is TRBV7-2 and J usage is TRBJ2-2; no clear D. CDR3 length: 15 residues. Germline V CDR1 and CDR2: SGHTA, FQGNSA. V gave up 7 bases and J gave up 0 bases, with 12 bases separating them. CDR3 sequence reads: CASNWAESNTGELFF. CDR3 DNA: TGTGCCAGCAATTGGGCAGAGTCGAACACCGGGGAGCTGTTTTTT.

The rearrangement joins TRBV3-1 to TRBJ2-5; possible D gene TRBD1, 5 bases. Germline V gene data show CDR1 as LGHDT and CDR2 as YNNKEL (reference sequence). The CDR3 length is 17 residues. Trimming stripped 1 base from V and 1 base from J, with 16 bases between. The CDR3 DNA follows: TGTGCCAGCAGCCAAGTCATGCAGGGAATGATCCAAGAGACCCAGTACTTC. This translates into CASSQVMQGMIQETQYF.

The V gene is TRBV3-1, the J gene TRBJ2-7; a possible D gene is TRBD2 (5 bases). Trimming stripped 6 bases from V and 7 bases from J, with 19 bases between. This CDR3 contains 14 residues. Germline V gene sequence: CDR1 LGHDT, CDR2 YNNKEL (reference sequence). CDR3: CASSDSQRAWEQYF. CDR3 DNA sequence: TGTGCCAGCAGTGACTCGCAGAGGGCTTGGGAGCAGTACTTC.

V and J are TRBV9 and TRBJ2-5; possible D gene TRBD2, 6 bases. This CDR3 has 13 residues. Looked up from germline, CDR1 is SGDLS and CDR2 is YYNGEE. The V end lost 3 bases, the J end lost 5 bases, and 11 bases lay between the germline ends. The CDR3 coding sequence is TGTGCCAGCAGCGCGGGGGAATGGGAGACCCAGTACTTC. Encoded protein: CASSAGEWETQYF.

The chain links TRBV7-9 to TRBJ1-2; 12 nucleotides match TRBD1. Trimming removed 6 bases from V and 3 bases from J; junction bases left unmatched: 5. The CDR3 loop spans 15 amino acids. Per the germline V gene, CDR1 is SEHNR and CDR2 is FQNEAQ (reference sequence). CDR3 in amino acids: CASRSGQGAYYGYTF. CDR3 sequence (DNA): TGTGCCAGCAGATCGGGACAGGGGGCATACTATGGCTACACCTTC.

CDR3 in DNA: TGTGCCAGCAGCTCACTAGCGGGGGGCGTCGGGGAGCTGTTTTTT. Translation: CASSSLAGGVGELFF. V and J are TRBV7-2 and TRBJ2-2, with TRBD2 matching over 12 bases. Trimming removed 4 bases from V and 7 bases from J; junction bases left unmatched: 4. The CDR3 is made up of 15 amino acids. Germline V lookup: CDR1 SGHTA, CDR2 FQGNSA. The full variable domain, in which reference TRBV7-2 and TRBJ2-2 provide the parts outside the CDR3, is GAGVSQSPSNKVTEKGKDVELRCDPISGHTALYWYRQSLGQGLEFLIYFQGNSAPDKSGLPSDRFSAERTGGSVSTLTIQRTQQEDSAVYLCASSSLAGGVGELFFGEGSRLTVL.

The V call is TRBV20-1, the J call TRBJ2-2, with D perhaps TRBD1 or TRBD2 (5 bases each). This CDR3 has 13 amino acids. Per the germline V gene, CDR1 is DFQATT and CDR2 is SNEGSKA (reference sequence). Trimming left V 5 bases short and J 9 bases short, with 16 bases between. The CDR3 region has the DNA TGCAGTGCTGCTGGGACCGCCGGGTGGGAGCTGTTTTTT. As protein: CSAAGTAGWELFF.

The chain uses TRBV9 and TRBJ2-3; D remains ambiguous. V lost 0 bases and J lost 2, with 10 bases in between. This CDR3 has 15 residues. Germline V CDR1 and CDR2: SGDLS, YYNGEE. CDR3 bases: TGTGCCAGCAGCGTAGCACAGCAGTACACAGATACGCAGTATTTT. It yields the protein CASSVAQQYTDTQYF.

The V call is TRBV14, the J call TRBJ2-1; 10 bases agree with TRBD2. CDR1 is SGHDN and CDR2 is FVKESK in the germline V gene. This CDR3 is built from 15 residues. After removal of 5 bases from V and 2 bases from J, the junction contained 3 bases not matched to a gene. As DNA, the CDR3 is TGTGCCAGCAGCGCCCTAGCGGGGGCCTACAATGAGCAGTTCTTC. It yields the protein CASSALAGAYNEQFF.